One sample yielded the 17 T cell receptor beta chains listed below, sequenced in a study of T-cell reconstitution after alpha-beta-depleted transplantation in children. TCRbeta library construction was performed incorporating unique molecular identifiers. TCRdb re-derived calls from the PCR reads in MiXCR, one entry per CDR3 protein. This sample has 200,000 to 250,000 distinct CDR3 sequences, with approximately 8.9% found just once. The sequenced sample was PBMCs, mostly from graft donor cells, obtained 180 days after TCRalphabeta/CD19-depleted stem cell transplant. All receptors derive from a male patient younger than 18 who had a stem cell transplant for acute lymphoblastic leukemia, so the T cells may come from the graft donor.

There are many counts of this clonotype. The gene calls are TRBV20-1 and TRBJ2-7; 15 positions agree with TRBD2. The junction had 9 bases not matched to a gene; V was cut back by 5 bases and J by 1 base. The germline CDR1 and CDR2 sequences are DFQATT and SNEGSKA (reference sequence). This CDR3 is built from 17 residues. DNA of the CDR3: TGCAGTGCTTCCGGACTAGCGGGAGGGCCTGGATCCTACGAGCAGTACTTC. Its translation: CSASGLAGGPGSYEQYF.

This clonotype was seen at least ten times. The chain links TRBV2 to TRBJ1-4; TRBD1 might be the D (5 bases). The germline V gene has CDR1 SNHLY and CDR2 FYNNEI. V gave up 5 bases and J gave up 5 bases, with 15 bases separating them. This CDR3 has 15 residues. CDR3 coding DNA: TGTGCCAGCAGTAAAACCGGGACGGAGAATGAAAAACTGTTTTTT. Amino acids: CASSKTGTENEKLFF.

This clonotype has at least ten counts. The rearrangement uses TRBV27 and TRBJ2-7; TRBD1 matches 7 bases. CDR3 length equals 15 residues. The V segment lost 5 bases and the J segment 2 bases; nucleotides outside the gene matches: 9. Germline CDR1 reads MNHEY; CDR2 reads SMNVEV (reference sequence). The CDR3 spells CASSRKGAQAYEQYF. CDR3 coding DNA: TGTGCCAGCAGTCGGAAGGGGGCGCAGGCCTACGAGCAGTACTTC.

The V and J genes are TRBV5-4 and TRBJ2-1, with D perhaps matching TRBD1 or TRBD2 (5 bases each). CDR1 and CDR2 from the germline V gene are SGHNT and YYREEE (reference sequence). The V end lost 0 bases, the J end lost 8 bases, and 12 bases lay between the germline ends. CDR3 length: 14 residues. CDR3 in amino acids: CASSLEAGTHEQFF. CDR3 sequence (DNA): TGTGCCAGCAGCTTGGAGGCAGGGACCCATGAGCAGTTCTTC.

This clonotype came up many times. This chain links TRBV6-2 or TRBV6-3 with TRBJ2-3; D call uncertain. CDR3 length equals 14 residues. Germline CDR1 and CDR2: MNHEY and SVGEGT. With 2 bases removed from V and 4 bases from J, the gap between germline ends came to 10 bases. CDR3 region: CASSYVRLPDTQYF. The CDR3 coding sequence is TGTGCCAGCAGTTACGTCAGACTCCCAGATACGCAGTATTTT.

This clonotype was seen many times. CDR3 loop: CASSVEGAMGSPLHF. The CDR3 nucleotides are TGTGCCAGCAGCGTAGAGGGGGCAATGGGATCACCCCTCCACTTT. The chain links TRBV9 to TRBJ1-6, with 7 bases lining up with TRBD1. The V gene's germline CDR1 is SGDLS and CDR2 YYNGEE. The CDR3 is 15 residues long. V gave up 0 bases and J gave up 10 bases; unmatched junction bases: 7. Using reference TRBV9 and TRBJ1-6 for the parts outside the CDR3, the full variable domain is DSGVTQTPKHLITATGQRVTLRCSPRSGDLSVYWYQQSLDQGLQFLIQYYNGEERAKGNILERFSAQQFPDLHSELNLSSLELGDSALYFCASSVEGAMGSPLHFGNGTRLTVT.

In this sample, this clonotype turned up a few times. The J gene is TRBJ2-5, the V gene TRBV10-3; D might be TRBD1 or TRBD2, each matching 5 bases. Trimming pared 4 bases from V and 4 bases from J, leaving 16 bases between. CDR3 length: 15 residues. Germline CDR1 is ENHRY and CDR2 is SYGVKD. The CDR3 DNA reads as TGTGCCATCAGTGCCGCTGGGGCGGGTCGAGAGACCCAGTACTTC. Protein sequence: CAISAAGAGRETQYF.

This clonotype was picked up many times. The rearrangement links TRBV9 to TRBJ1-2; D uncertain. V dropped 7 bases and J dropped 4 bases, with 11 bases sitting between them. CDR3 length: 12 amino acids. The germline V gene encodes CDR1 SGDLS and CDR2 YYNGEE. The chain's CDR3 is CASAAGFYGYTF. The CDR3 nucleotides read TGTGCCAGCGCCGCGGGCTTCTATGGCTACACCTTC.

As regards this clonotype: A read error may explain this, as a much larger clone is one base away. The CDR3 region is CACSRYSYEQYF. The CDR3 DNA follows: TGTGCCTGCAGCCGTTACAGTTACGAGCAGTACTTC. V usage is TRBV16 and J usage is TRBJ2-7; D gene uncertain. Germline CDR1 KGHSY, CDR2 FQNENV. The CDR3 is 12 residues long.

Ten or more counts support this clonotype. The chain is built from TRBV29-1 and TRBJ2-7; 9 bases are a match to TRBD1. CDR1 SQVTM and CDR2 ANQGSEA come from the germline V gene. The CDR3 has 13 residues. The ends lost 8 bases at V and 3 bases at J; junction bases unmatched: 8. CDR3 DNA: TGCAGCACCCGGGACAGGGAGGACTACGAGCAGTACTTC. Its translation is CSTRDREDYEQYF.

This clonotype was counted ten times or more. The V call is TRBV5-5, the J call TRBJ2-7; D possibly corresponds to TRBD1 (6 bases). The CDR3 is 15 residues long. The V and J ends lost 4 bases and 2 bases respectively, with 16 bases between them. Germline CDR1 is SGHKS and CDR2 is YYEKEE (reference sequence). The CDR3 protein is CASSRQATGPYEQYF. DNA of the CDR3: TGTGCCAGCAGCCGACAGGCTACGGGGCCCTACGAGCAGTACTTC. The full variable domain, completed using reference TRBV5-5 and TRBJ2-7, is DAGVTQSPTHLIKTRGQQVTLRCSPISGHKSVSWYQQVLGQGPQFIFQYYEKEERGRGNFPDRFSARQFPNYSSELNVNALLLGDSALYLCASSRQATGPYEQYFGPGTRLTVT.

This clonotype was found many times. The rearrangement uses TRBV2 and TRBJ2-5; tentatively, D is TRBD1 or TRBD2 (5 bases each). The CDR3 contains 14 residues. Germline V lookup: CDR1 SNHLY, CDR2 FYNNEI. V lost 6 bases and J 2 bases, leaving 13 bases between the germline ends. CDR3 bases: TGTGCCAGCAGCGCCCGAGGGGCTCAAGAGACCCAGTACTTC. This codes for CASSARGAQETQYF. The variable domain in full, completed from reference TRBV2 and TRBJ2-5, reads EPEVTQTPSHQVTQMGQEVILRCVPISNHLYFYWYRQILGQKVEFLVSFYNNEISEKSEIFDDQFSVERPDGSNFTLKIRSTKLEDSAMYFCASSARGAQETQYFGPGTRLLVL.

This clonotype was observed many times. The chain employs TRBV29-1 and TRBJ2-2; the D call may be TRBD1 or TRBD2 (6 bases each). CDR1 and CDR2 from the germline V gene are SQVTM and ANQGSEA. This CDR3 is 15 amino acids long. V lost 4 bases and J 2 bases, leaving 14 bases between the germline ends. This CDR3 is CSVGGGGVNTGELFF. CDR3 bases: TGCAGCGTTGGAGGGGGAGGTGTAAACACCGGGGAGCTGTTTTTT.

This clonotype was observed many times. V and J are TRBV7-6 and TRBJ2-3; 8 nucleotides line up with TRBD2. Germline trimming cut 5 bases from V and 4 bases from J; bases unmatched to any gene: 11. The CDR3 extends over 16 amino acids. CDR1 and CDR2 (germline): SGHVS, FNYEAQ. The DNA for the CDR3 is TGTGCCAGCAGCAACTTACTAGCGGTTGGGCCAGATACGCAGTATTTT. It translates to CASSNLLAVGPDTQYF. Filled out from reference TRBV7-6 and TRBJ2-3, the complete variable domain reads GAGVSQSPRYKVTKRGQDVALRCDPISGHVSLYWYRQALGQGPEFLTYFNYEAQQDKSGLPNDRFSAERPEGSISTLTIQRTEQRDSAMYRCASSNLLAVGPDTQYFGPGTRLTVL.

This clonotype was counted between two and nine times. This chain uses TRBV7-6 with TRBJ2-3; 14 bases agree with TRBD2. Germline V gene sequence: CDR1 SGHVS, CDR2 FNYEAQ. CDR3 size: 19 residues. V gave up 5 bases and J gave up 4 bases; unmatched junction bases: 14. The CDR3 DNA sequence: TGTGCCAGCAGCCCAGAGAGCGGACTAGCGGGGGGTCGTGCAGATACGCAGTATTTT. Residues: CASSPESGLAGGRADTQYF. The whole variable domain, filled in from reference TRBV7-6 and TRBJ2-3, reads GAGVSQSPRYKVTKRGQDVALRCDPISGHVSLYWYRQALGQGPEFLTYFNYEAQQDKSGLPNDRFSAERPEGSISTLTIQRTEQRDSAMYRCASSPESGLAGGRADTQYFGPGTRLTVL.

This clonotype was seen repeatedly, ten times or more. CDR3 coding DNA: TGCGCCAGCAGCTTGGAAGGGCACAGGGGGCGATTGGATGAGCAGTTCTTC. Amino acid sequence: CASSLEGHRGRLDEQFF. V usage is TRBV5-1 and J usage is TRBJ2-1; 9 positions match TRBD1. The V and J ends lost 0 bases and 8 bases, in that order; junction bases with no gene match: 12. The CDR3 contains 17 residues. Germline CDR1 is SGHRS and CDR2 is YFSETQ.

This clonotype was seen at least ten times. This chain joins TRBV5-5 and TRBJ1-5, with TRBD1 identical over 7 bases. Trimming at V came to 3 bases and at J to 3 bases, leaving 3 bases not matched to a gene. The CDR3 has 14 amino acids. The V gene's germline CDR1 is SGHKS and CDR2 YYEKEE (reference sequence). The CDR3 loop is CASSSGTVNQPQHF. CDR3 sequence (DNA): TGTGCCAGCAGCTCCGGGACAGTCAATCAGCCCCAGCATTTT.